Listed below are T cell receptor beta chains from one sample, sequenced in a study of radiotherapy plus CTLA-4 blockade in lung cancer. The data were produced by immunoSEQ multiplex PCR, yet TCRdb's version contains in-frame clones alone and is incomplete. The table lists 45,000 or so clones, around 76% of them singletons. The specimen was peripheral blood, collected from a patient treated with radiotherapy plus ipilimumab. The origin of the receptors is a human donor with non-small cell lung cancer who had stable disease on radiotherapy plus ipilimumab. Both conserved end residues are part of each CDR3. A D gene is named only where the DNA matches it firmly. Some rows mark clone size as missing; the rest say once, few, many or name a class of expanded clone.

d_gene: TRBD1
v_gene: TRBV27
abundance: .
j_gene: TRBJ2-4
len: 14
CDR3aa: CASSPGTEKNIQYF
CDR3nt: TGTGCCAGCAGCCCCGGGACAGAAAAAAACATTCAGTACTTC

d_gene: .
v_gene: TRBV7-2
abundance: .
j_gene: TRBJ2-1
len: 14
CDR3aa: CASTPWVRGDEQFF
CDR3nt: TGTGCCAGCACCCCATGGGTCAGGGGGGATGAGCAGTTCTTC

d_gene: TRBD1
v_gene: TRBV7-7
abundance: once
j_gene: TRBJ2-1
len: 14
CDR3aa: CASSLETGDHEQFF
CDR3nt: TGTGCCAGCAGCTTAGAAACAGGGGACCATGAGCAGTTCTTC

d_gene: .
v_gene: TRBV10-3
abundance: .
j_gene: TRBJ1-2
len: 16
CDR3aa: CAITPGPPRWDYGYTF
CDR3nt: TGTGCCATCACTCCGGGACCGCCGAGATGGGACTATGGCTACACCTTC

d_gene: TRBD1
v_gene: TRBV5-4
abundance: once
j_gene: TRBJ1-6
len: 15
CDR3aa: CASSDTGDFNSPLHF
CDR3nt: TGTGCCAGCAGCGATACAGGGGATTTTAATTCACCCCTCCACTTT

d_gene: TRBD1
v_gene: TRBV10-3
abundance: .
j_gene: TRBJ1-2
len: 14
CDR3aa: CAISEGQGYYGYTF
CDR3nt: TGTGCCATCAGTGAGGGACAGGGCTACTATGGCTACACCTTC

d_gene: .
v_gene: TRBV5-1
abundance: once
j_gene: TRBJ1-4
len: 16
CDR3aa: CASGKDRLATNEKLFF
CDR3nt: TGCGCCAGCGGAAAGGACAGACTAGCAACTAATGAAAAACTGTTTTTT

d_gene: TRBD1
v_gene: TRBV9
abundance: few
j_gene: TRBJ1-4
len: 15
CDR3aa: CASSGTGGANEKLFF
CDR3nt: TGTGCCAGCAGCGGGACAGGGGGAGCTAATGAAAAACTGTTTTTT

d_gene: .
v_gene: TRBV6-5
abundance: .
j_gene: TRBJ2-5
len: 14
CDR3aa: CASKLGRWQETQYF
CDR3nt: TGTGCCAGCAAGCTTGGACGGTGGCAAGAGACCCAGTACTTC

d_gene: .
v_gene: TRBV25-1
abundance: .
j_gene: TRBJ1-4
len: 14
CDR3aa: CASRDRGSNEKLFF
CDR3nt: TGTGCCAGCCGAGATCGGGGGTCTAATGAAAAACTGTTTTTT

d_gene: .
v_gene: TRBV19
abundance: .
j_gene: TRBJ2-7
len: 13
CDR3aa: CASSIPGPYEQYF
CDR3nt: TGTGCCAGTAGTATTCCAGGGCCCTACGAGCAGTACTTC

d_gene: .
v_gene: TRBV27
abundance: .
j_gene: TRBJ2-6
len: 17
CDR3aa: CASSFYGSVSGANVLTF
CDR3nt: TGTGCCAGCAGTTTTTACGGGAGCGTCTCTGGGGCCAACGTCCTGACTTTC

d_gene: TRBD2
v_gene: TRBV25-1
abundance: few
j_gene: TRBJ2-3
len: 16
CDR3aa: CASDPPSGGASDTQYF
CDR3nt: TGTGCCAGCGACCCGCCTAGCGGGGGGGCCTCAGATACGCAGTATTTT

d_gene: .
v_gene: TRBV5-1
abundance: .
j_gene: TRBJ1-6
len: 15
CDR3aa: CASSLEQGGDSPLHF
CDR3nt: TGCGCCAGCAGCTTGGAACAAGGTGGGGATTCACCCCTCCACTTT

d_gene: TRBD1
v_gene: TRBV7-8
abundance: .
j_gene: TRBJ1-6
len: 16
CDR3aa: CASSARTGVKNSPLHF
CDR3nt: TGTGCCAGCAGCGCCCGGACAGGGGTAAAGAATTCACCCCTCCACTTT

d_gene: .
v_gene: TRBV11-2
abundance: .
j_gene: TRBJ1-6
len: 14
CDR3aa: CASSFAVLNSPLHF
CDR3nt: TGTGCCAGCAGCTTCGCCGTGCTAAATTCACCCCTCCACTTT

d_gene: .
v_gene: TRBV11-2
abundance: .
j_gene: TRBJ1-1
len: 15
CDR3aa: CASSPTDRKNTEAFF
CDR3nt: TGTGCCAGCAGCCCGACGGACAGAAAGAACACTGAAGCTTTCTTT

d_gene: .
v_gene: TRBV2
abundance: .
j_gene: TRBJ1-3
len: 14
CDR3aa: CASRSSHSGNTIYF
CDR3nt: TGTGCCAGCCGGAGCTCACACTCTGGAAACACCATATATTTT

d_gene: .
v_gene: TRBV7-7
abundance: .
j_gene: TRBJ2-2
len: 13
CDR3aa: CASSLGRTGELFF
CDR3nt: TGTGCCAGCAGCTTAGGGCGTACCGGGGAGCTGTTTTTT

d_gene: TRBD1
v_gene: TRBV11-2
abundance: .
j_gene: TRBJ2-5
len: 14
CDR3aa: CASSLGQSQETQYF
CDR3nt: TGTGCCAGCAGCTTGGGACAGTCCCAAGAGACCCAGTACTTC

d_gene: .
v_gene: TRBV2
abundance: .
j_gene: TRBJ1-3
len: 15
CDR3aa: CASSLATAGGNTIYF
CDR3nt: TGTGCCAGCAGTCTAGCGACTGCGGGGGGAAACACCATATATTTT

d_gene: .
v_gene: TRBV2
abundance: .
j_gene: TRBJ1-4
len: 16
CDR3aa: CASSEFQSATNEKLFF
CDR3nt: TGTGCCAGCAGTGAATTTCAGAGTGCAACTAATGAAAAACTGTTTTTT

d_gene: TRBD1
v_gene: TRBV10-2
abundance: .
j_gene: TRBJ1-5
len: 19
CDR3aa: CASTSGQGGIGFSNQPQHF
CDR3nt: TGCGCCAGCACCTCGGGACAGGGAGGAATCGGGTTTAGCAATCAGCCCCAGCATTTT

d_gene: TRBD1
v_gene: TRBV30
abundance: .
j_gene: TRBJ1-1
len: 16
CDR3aa: CAWSVVQGRPNTEAFF
CDR3nt: TGTGCCTGGAGTGTCGTACAGGGGCGCCCGAACACTGAAGCTTTCTTT

d_gene: TRBD1
v_gene: TRBV19
abundance: .
j_gene: TRBJ1-1
len: 14
CDR3aa: CASSEQGATTEAFF
CDR3nt: TGTGCCAGTAGTGAACAGGGGGCGACTACTGAAGCTTTCTTT

d_gene: .
v_gene: TRBV2
abundance: .
j_gene: TRBJ1-1
len: 15
CDR3aa: CASSEDGRRNTEAFF
CDR3nt: TGTGCCAGCAGTGAAGACGGACGGAGGAACACTGAAGCTTTCTTT

d_gene: TRBD1
v_gene: TRBV9
abundance: .
j_gene: TRBJ1-1
len: 15
CDR3aa: CASSVRDRGNTEAFF
CDR3nt: TGTGCCAGCAGCGTGCGGGACAGGGGGAACACTGAAGCTTTCTTT

d_gene: .
v_gene: TRBV6-6
abundance: .
j_gene: TRBJ1-2
len: 13
CDR3aa: CASSPIGGDGYTF
CDR3nt: TGTGCCAGCAGCCCAATAGGGGGTGATGGCTACACCTTC

d_gene: .
v_gene: TRBV30
abundance: .
j_gene: TRBJ1-2
len: 12
CDR3aa: CAWSDGGYGYTF
CDR3nt: TGTGCCTGGAGTGACGGGGGCTATGGCTACACCTTC

d_gene: .
v_gene: TRBV18
abundance: few
j_gene: TRBJ1-4
len: 16
CDR3aa: CASSNPGAATNEKLFF
CDR3nt: TGTGCCAGCTCAAATCCAGGGGCGGCAACTAATGAAAAACTGTTTTTT

d_gene: .
v_gene: TRBV2
abundance: .
j_gene: TRBJ2-1
len: 16
CDR3aa: CASRLRQSPPDNEQFF
CDR3nt: TGTGCCAGCAGATTAAGACAGTCACCCCCTGACAATGAGCAGTTCTTC

d_gene: .
v_gene: TRBV5-1
abundance: few
j_gene: TRBJ1-1
len: 14
CDR3aa: CASSSVGEGTEAFF
CDR3nt: TGCGCCAGCAGCTCGGTAGGGGAGGGAACTGAAGCTTTCTTT

d_gene: .
v_gene: TRBV7-9
abundance: .
j_gene: TRBJ1-2
len: 13
CDR3aa: CASSFGVNYGYTF
CDR3nt: TGTGCCAGCAGCTTCGGGGTTAACTATGGCTACACCTTC

d_gene: .
v_gene: TRBV6-5
abundance: .
j_gene: TRBJ2-3
len: 13
CDR3aa: CASSPPSRDTQYF
CDR3nt: TGTGCCAGCAGCCCCCCTTCTAGAGATACGCAGTATTTT

d_gene: TRBD2
v_gene: TRBV27
abundance: .
j_gene: TRBJ2-5
len: 15
CDR3aa: CASSRTSGRQETQYF
CDR3nt: TGTGCCAGCAGCCGAACTAGCGGGAGGCAAGAGACCCAGTACTTC

d_gene: .
v_gene: TRBV4-3
abundance: .
j_gene: TRBJ2-3
len: 12
CDR3aa: CATGGRTDTQYF
CDR3nt: TGCGCCACCGGGGGGCGAACAGATACGCAGTATTTT

d_gene: TRBD1
v_gene: TRBV4-1
abundance: .
j_gene: TRBJ1-1
len: 14
CDR3aa: CASSPQQGATEAFF
CDR3nt: TGCGCCAGCAGCCCGCAACAGGGGGCGACTGAAGCTTTCTTT

d_gene: .
v_gene: TRBV11-3
abundance: once
j_gene: TRBJ1-1
len: 17
CDR3aa: CASSPSIGGAGGTEAFF
CDR3nt: TGTGCCAGCAGCCCATCTATTGGGGGGGCCGGGGGGACTGAAGCTTTCTTT

d_gene: TRBD1
v_gene: TRBV4-1
abundance: .
j_gene: TRBJ1-6
len: 17
CDR3aa: CASSQDPPQGYNSPLHF
CDR3nt: TGCGCCAGCAGCCAAGATCCCCCACAGGGGTATAATTCACCCCTCCACTTT

d_gene: TRBD2
v_gene: TRBV6-6
abundance: .
j_gene: TRBJ2-1
len: 16
CDR3aa: CASSLSGSGGAREQFF
CDR3nt: TGTGCCAGCAGTCTCTCTGGAAGCGGGGGGGCTCGAGAGCAGTTCTTC

d_gene: .
v_gene: TRBV21-1
abundance: .
j_gene: TRBJ1-1
len: 15
CDR3aa: CASSARQGLNTEAFF
CDR3nt: TGTGCCAGCAGCGCGCGACAGGGACTGAACACTGAAGCTTTCTTT

d_gene: TRBD1
v_gene: TRBV28
abundance: .
j_gene: TRBJ2-2
len: 15
CDR3aa: CASSEQGANTGELFF
CDR3nt: TGTGCCAGCAGTGAACAGGGGGCTAATACCGGGGAGCTGTTTTTT

d_gene: .
v_gene: TRBV6-5
abundance: .
j_gene: TRBJ2-1
len: 15
CDR3aa: CASRKGQGNYNEQFF
CDR3nt: TGTGCCAGCAGAAAGGGCCAGGGAAACTACAATGAGCAGTTCTTC

d_gene: .
v_gene: TRBV28
abundance: .
j_gene: TRBJ1-2
len: 15
CDR3aa: CASSFDPKGPDGYTF
CDR3nt: TGTGCCAGCAGTTTTGATCCGAAGGGGCCGGATGGCTACACCTTC

d_gene: TRBD1
v_gene: TRBV18
abundance: .
j_gene: TRBJ1-1
len: 13
CDR3aa: CASSPARDSEAFF
CDR3nt: TGTGCCAGCTCACCCGCCCGGGACAGTGAAGCTTTCTTT

d_gene: .
v_gene: TRBV14
abundance: .
j_gene: TRBJ1-6
len: 17
CDR3aa: CASSQDRRQEYNSPLHF
CDR3nt: TGTGCCAGCAGCCAAGATCGACGACAGGAGTATAATTCACCCCTCCACTTT

d_gene: .
v_gene: TRBV28
abundance: .
j_gene: TRBJ1-1
len: 14
CDR3aa: CASSLDSLGTEAFF
CDR3nt: TGTGCCAGCAGTTTAGACAGCCTAGGCACTGAAGCTTTCTTT

d_gene: .
v_gene: TRBV7-6
abundance: .
j_gene: TRBJ1-1
len: 15
CDR3aa: CASIPGGPHRTEAFF
CDR3nt: TGTGCCAGCATACCGGGGGGCCCCCACCGCACTGAAGCTTTCTTT

d_gene: TRBD1
v_gene: TRBV28
abundance: .
j_gene: TRBJ1-2
len: 15
CDR3aa: CASCFGGRGVYGYTF
CDR3nt: TGTGCCAGCTGTTTCGGGGGCAGGGGGGTCTATGGCTACACCTTC

d_gene: TRBD2
v_gene: TRBV5-1
abundance: few
j_gene: TRBJ2-5
len: 13
CDR3aa: CASSLLAQETQYF
CDR3nt: TGCGCCAGCAGCTTACTAGCGCAAGAGACCCAGTACTTC

d_gene: .
v_gene: TRBV5-1
abundance: .
j_gene: TRBJ2-3
len: 13
CDR3aa: CASSRDFTDTQYF
CDR3nt: TGCGCCAGCAGCAGGGATTTTACAGATACGCAGTATTTT

d_gene: TRBD1
v_gene: TRBV27
abundance: .
j_gene: TRBJ1-2
len: 13
CDR3aa: CASSFRGNYGYTF
CDR3nt: TGTGCCAGCAGTTTCAGGGGGAACTATGGCTACACCTTC

d_gene: .
v_gene: TRBV27
abundance: .
j_gene: TRBJ2-1
len: 15
CDR3aa: CASKTKGGPSDEQFF
CDR3nt: TGTGCCAGCAAGACCAAGGGGGGGCCGAGCGATGAGCAGTTCTTC

d_gene: TRBD1
v_gene: TRBV5-6
abundance: .
j_gene: TRBJ1-2
len: 13
CDR3aa: CASSWTGVDGYTF
CDR3nt: TGTGCCAGCAGCTGGACAGGGGTTGATGGCTACACCTTC